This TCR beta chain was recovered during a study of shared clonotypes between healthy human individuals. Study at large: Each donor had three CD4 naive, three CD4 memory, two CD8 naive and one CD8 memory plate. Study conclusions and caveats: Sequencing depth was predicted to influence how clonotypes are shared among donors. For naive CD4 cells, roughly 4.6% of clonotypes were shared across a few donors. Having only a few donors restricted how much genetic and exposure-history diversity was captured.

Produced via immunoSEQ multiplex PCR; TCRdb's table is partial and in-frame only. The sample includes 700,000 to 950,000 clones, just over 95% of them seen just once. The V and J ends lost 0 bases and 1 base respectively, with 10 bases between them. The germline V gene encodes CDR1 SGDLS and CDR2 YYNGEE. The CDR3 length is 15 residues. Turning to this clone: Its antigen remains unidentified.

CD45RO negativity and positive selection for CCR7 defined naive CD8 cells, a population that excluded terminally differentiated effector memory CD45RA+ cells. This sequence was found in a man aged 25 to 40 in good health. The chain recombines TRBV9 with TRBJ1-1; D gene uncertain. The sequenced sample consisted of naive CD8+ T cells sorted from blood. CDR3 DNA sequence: TGTGCCAGCAGCGTAGGGAAGATTCCGAACACTGAAGCTTTCTTT. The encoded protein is CASSVGKIPNTEAFF.